The 27 T cell receptor beta chains below come from one sample, sequenced in a study of T cell responses to AZD1222 COVID-19 vaccine. The repertoire was sequenced with immunoSEQ multiplex PCR; TCRdb's copy has only in-frame clones and lacks some. The table records fewer than 200,000 clones, around 90% of them present only once. The material was peripheral blood, obtained on day 0 of AZD1222 vaccination. The receptors were sampled from an adult in good health.

The chain couples TRBV11-2 to TRBJ1-1, with D uncertain. CDR3 size: 11 residues. The germline V gene encodes CDR1 SGHAT and CDR2 FQNNGV. V lost 5 bases, J lost 4 bases, and 5 bases lay in between. Written as DNA, the CDR3 is TGTGCCAGCAGCCAACTCACTGAAGCTTTCTTT. Translation: CASSQLTEAFF.

CDR3 bases: TGTGCCAGCAGTTTGGAGGGTAACTATGGCTACACCTTC. Amino acids: CASSLEGNYGYTF. V usage is TRBV12-3 or TRBV12-4 and J usage is TRBJ1-2; no definite D call. V was clipped by 3 bases and J by 1 base, with 6 bases between them. The CDR3 is 13 amino acids.

The chain carries TRBV2 and TRBJ2-3; the D gene could be TRBD1 or TRBD2 (5 bases each). Germline CDR1 reads SNHLY; CDR2 reads FYNNEI. V shed 4 bases and J shed 4 bases, with 15 bases lying between them. The CDR3 has 15 amino acids. CDR3: CASSGRGESADTQYF. CDR3 nucleotides: TGTGCCAGCAGTGGACGGGGCGAGAGTGCAGATACGCAGTATTTT. Combining the CDR3 with reference TRBV2 and TRBJ2-3 gives the whole variable domain EPEVTQTPSHQVTQMGQEVILRCVPISNHLYFYWYRQILGQKVEFLVSFYNNEISEKSEIFDDQFSVERPDGSNFTLKIRSTKLEDSAMYFCASSGRGESADTQYFGPGTRLTVL.

CDR3 protein: CASSPGTGREQFF. Written as DNA, the CDR3 is TGTGCCAGCAGCCCCGGGACAGGGCGAGAGCAGTTCTTC. The chain carries TRBV6-5 and TRBJ2-1; 9 nucleotides align to TRBD1. Germline trimming cut 6 bases from V and 10 bases from J; bases unmatched to any gene: 7. CDR1 MNHEY and CDR2 SVGAGI come from the germline V gene. CDR3 size: 13 residues.

This chain connects TRBV19 to TRBJ2-1; 12 positions match TRBD2. In germline, CDR1 is LNHDA, CDR2 SQIVND (reference sequence). This CDR3 has 14 residues. Trimming removed 4 bases from V and 7 bases from J; junction bases left unmatched: 2. The CDR3 DNA sequence: TGTGCCAGTAGTACCGGGACTAGCGGGAATGAGCAGTTCTTC. Its protein is CASSTGTSGNEQFF.

V usage is TRBV11-3 and J usage is TRBJ2-7; 12 positions agree with TRBD1. J lost 7 bases, V lost 2 bases, and 12 bases had no gene match. In germline, CDR1 is SGHNT, CDR2 YENEEA. The CDR3 contains 17 residues. CDR3 residues: CASSLLPPGQGAWEQYF. In DNA form, the CDR3 reads TGTGCCAGCAGCTTATTACCGCCGGGACAGGGGGCTTGGGAGCAGTACTTC.

The chain's CDR3 is CASSFGDSGANVLTF. In DNA, the CDR3 is TGCGCCAGCAGCTTCGGGGATTCTGGGGCCAACGTCCTGACTTTC. This chain links TRBV5-1 with TRBJ2-6; a weak D match, TRBD2 (5 bases). The V end was cut by 2 bases, the J end by 1 base, with 7 bases between. The germline V gene has CDR1 SGHRS and CDR2 YFSETQ. The CDR3 extends over 15 amino acids.

This clone came up once. The gene calls are TRBV27 and TRBJ1-2, with D possibly being TRBD1 (6 bases). CDR3 length: 13 residues. With 4 bases removed from V and 4 bases from J, the gap between germline ends came to 10 bases. Germline V gives CDR1 MNHEY, CDR2 SMNVEV (reference sequence). The CDR3 protein is CASSWGRGYGYTF. For the CDR3, the DNA is TGTGCCAGCAGTTGGGGCAGGGGCTATGGCTACACCTTC.

The chain couples TRBV28 to TRBJ1-5, with D maybe TRBD1 (5 bases). Trimming took off 7 bases at V and 6 bases at J, with 16 bases between the two ends. Germline loops: CDR1 MDHEN, CDR2 SYDVKM. The CDR3 spans 14 residues. In nucleotides, the CDR3 is TGTGCCAGCACCCTCGGACAATCTATTCAGCCCCAGCATTTT. It yields the protein CASTLGQSIQPQHF.

The chain's CDR3 is CASSDRGGYTF. For the CDR3, the DNA is TGTGCCAGCAGCGACAGGGGAGGCTACACCTTC. This chain links TRBV9 with TRBJ1-2; 7 bases map to TRBD1. The CDR3 sequence is 11 residues long. Per the germline V gene, CDR1 is SGDLS and CDR2 is YYNGEE. The J segment lost 8 bases and the V segment lost 3 bases, leaving 1 base of the junction unmatched. Together with reference TRBV9 and TRBJ1-2, the CDR3 gives the full variable domain: DSGVTQTPKHLITATGQRVTLRCSPRSGDLSVYWYQQSLDQGLQFLIQYYNGEERAKGNILERFSAQQFPDLHSELNLSSLELGDSALYFCASSDRGGYTFGSGTRLTVV.

This clone has a single count. The V gene is TRBV10-1, the J gene TRBJ2-5; TRBD2 is a possible D gene (5 bases). CDR3 size: 14 residues. Per the germline V gene, CDR1 is WNHNN and CDR2 is SYGVQD (reference sequence). V was trimmed by 5 bases and J by 2 bases, leaving 12 bases between them. In nucleotides, the CDR3 is TGCGCCAGCAGTTACGACTATCCGCAAGAGACCCAGTACTTC. Encoded protein: CASSYDYPQETQYF.

V and J are TRBV5-4 and TRBJ2-7; a weak D match, TRBD2 (6 bases). V dropped 4 bases and J dropped 1 base, with 12 bases sitting between them. This CDR3 is built from 14 residues. The germline V gene has CDR1 SGHNT and CDR2 YYREEE (reference sequence). The chain's CDR3 is CASSLLGGSYEQYF. Here the CDR3 DNA reads TGTGCCAGCAGCCTCCTCGGGGGATCCTACGAGCAGTACTTC.

V gene TRBV5-1 combines with J gene TRBJ2-1, with TRBD2 matching over 10 bases. There are 16 residues in the CDR3. Trimming at V came to 0 bases and at J to 9 bases, leaving 9 bases not matched to a gene. The germline V gene encodes CDR1 SGHRS and CDR2 YFSETQ. CDR3 loop: CASSLAGAGGFPEQFF. CDR3 nucleotide sequence: TGCGCCAGCAGCTTGGCCGGAGCGGGAGGGTTCCCTGAGCAGTTCTTC.

The rearrangement uses TRBV9 and TRBJ1-1; D gene uncertain. Looked up from germline, CDR1 is SGDLS and CDR2 is YYNGEE. The CDR3 covers 16 residues. Trimming stripped 3 bases from V and 0 bases from J, with 15 bases between. CDR3 residues: CASSDIFGIMNTEAFF. CDR3 coding DNA: TGTGCCAGCAGCGATATCTTTGGCATCATGAACACTGAAGCTTTCTTT.

In its sample, this clone was seen a few times. The V and J genes are TRBV5-4 and TRBJ1-1, with D possibly TRBD1 on 6 matching bases. This CDR3 has 13 amino acids. Germline lookup yields CDR1 SGHNT and CDR2 YYREEE (reference sequence). V lost 3 bases and J lost 3, with 9 bases in between. CDR3 sequence reads: CASSSTGYTEAFF. For the CDR3, the DNA is TGTGCCAGCAGCTCTACAGGGTACACTGAAGCTTTCTTT.

This sequence joins TRBV18 and TRBJ1-1; D gene uncertain. Trimming left V 1 base short and J 1 base short, with 1 base between. CDR3 length: 12 residues. The germline CDR1 and CDR2 sequences are KGHSH and LQKENI. CDR3 DNA sequence: TGTGCCAGCTCACCACAGAACACTGAAGCTTTCTTT. This translates into CASSPQNTEAFF. The full variable domain, rest sourced from reference TRBV18 and TRBJ1-1, is NAGVMQNPRHLVRRRGQEARLRCSPMKGHSHVYWYRQLPEEGLKFMVYLQKENIIDESGMPKERFSAEFPKEGPSILRIQQVVRGDSAAYFCASSPQNTEAFFGQGTRLTVV.

The chain couples TRBV7-2 to TRBJ2-3, with TRBD2 identical over 7 bases. The V gene end was trimmed by 2 bases and the J gene end by 2 bases; junction bases not matched to a gene: 4. The CDR3 has 15 residues. CDR1 and CDR2 (germline): SGHTA, FQGNSA. The DNA of the CDR3 is TGTGCCAGCAGCTTACAAGCGGGACCCACAGATACGCAGTATTTT. This gives the protein CASSLQAGPTDTQYF.

The chain is built from TRBV2 and TRBJ1-5; 8 nucleotides line up with TRBD1. This CDR3 spans 18 amino acids. Germline CDR1 is SNHLY and CDR2 is FYNNEI. Losses at the gene ends were 5 bases for V and 6 bases for J; bases not matched to a gene: 18. The CDR3 region has the DNA TGTGCCAGCAGTACGAGCCGGGACAGGTCGGGCGGTGGTCAGCCCCAGCATTTT. It yields the protein CASSTSRDRSGGGQPQHF.

This rearrangement joins TRBV7-8 to TRBJ2-7, with a tentative D call TRBD1 (6 bases). This CDR3 is built from 14 residues. Germline CDR1 SGHVS, CDR2 FQNEAQ. Between the trimmed V and J ends, which lost 1 base and 3 bases, there was a span of 10 bases. This chain's CDR3 is CASSLGTANYEQYF. DNA of the CDR3: TGTGCCAGCAGCTTAGGGACAGCTAACTACGAGCAGTACTTC.

The chain uses TRBV19 and TRBJ1-5; D unresolved. Trimming took off 5 bases at V and 0 bases at J, with 8 bases between the two ends. The germline CDR1 and CDR2 sequences are LNHDA and SQIVND (reference sequence). The CDR3 has 14 residues. The CDR3 nucleotides are TGTGCCAGTAGTCAGCGATATAGCAATCAGCCCCAGCATTTT. Its protein product is CASSQRYSNQPQHF.

The V and J genes are TRBV7-2 and TRBJ2-3; 7 positions match TRBD2. This CDR3 contains 16 residues. With 1 base clipped from V and 2 bases from J, the junction kept 6 bases outside the gene matches. In germline, CDR1 is SGHTA, CDR2 FQGNSA. CDR3 amino acids: CASSLGTRGVTDTQYF. CDR3 DNA sequence: TGTGCCAGCAGCTTAGGGACTAGGGGAGTCACAGATACGCAGTATTTT.

This clone came up once. The rearrangement uses TRBV3-1 (or the pseudogene TRBV3-2) and TRBJ2-7; TRBD2 matches 8 bases. This CDR3 spans 15 amino acids. Trimming removed 0 bases from V and 4 bases from J; junction bases left unmatched: 5. Per germline, CDR1 LGHDT and CDR2 YNNKEL (reference sequence). The CDR3 here is CASSQEAGVIYEQYF. The CDR3 region has the DNA TGTGCCAGCAGCCAAGAAGCGGGAGTAATATACGAGCAGTACTTC.

Points on this clone: Different DNA sequences within this sample yield the same CDR3. The chain is built from TRBV18 and TRBJ1-1, with 8 bases that match TRBD1. The J segment lost 0 bases and the V segment lost 3 bases, leaving 3 bases of the junction unmatched. CDR1 is KGHSH, CDR2 LQKENI, per germline. There are 15 residues in the CDR3. The CDR3 spells CASSPAGQVNTEAFF. The CDR3 DNA reads TGTGCCAGCTCACCGGCGGGACAGGTGAACACTGAAGCTTTCTTT.

Only a few counts were recorded for this clone. The chain uses TRBV27 and TRBJ2-3, with 12 bases aligning to TRBD2. The CDR3 contains 15 residues. The germline V gene has CDR1 MNHEY and CDR2 SMNVEV (reference sequence). Trimming at V came to 5 bases and at J to 4 bases, leaving 4 bases not matched to a gene. In DNA, the CDR3 is TGTGCCAGCAGTCTCGGACTAGCGGGATCAGATACGCAGTATTTT. Translated, it gives CASSLGLAGSDTQYF.

The chain couples TRBV4-2 to TRBJ1-2, with TRBD1 as a possible D gene (5 bases). V dropped 4 bases and J dropped 7 bases, with 16 bases sitting between them. This CDR3 region has 14 residues. CDR1 is LGHNA, CDR2 YNFKEQ, per germline. CDR3: CASSPRGEVGGYTF. The CDR3 DNA sequence: TGTGCCAGCAGCCCCCGGGGGGAGGTGGGTGGCTACACCTTC.

The rearrangement joins TRBV15 to TRBJ2-7, with a weak D call TRBD1 (6 bases). Trimming removed 2 bases at V and 4 bases at J, with 12 bases between. Germline values: CDR1 LNHNV, CDR2 YYDKDF (reference sequence). This CDR3 region has 14 residues. This chain's CDR3 is CATSRQEGVYEQYF. The CDR3 nucleotides read TGTGCCACCAGCAGACAAGAGGGGGTGTACGAGCAGTACTTC.

Comments on this clone: Other nucleotide sequences in the sample specify the same CDR3. The rearrangement uses TRBV18 and TRBJ1-5; D remains ambiguous. V was cut by 3 bases and J by 0 bases, with 6 bases left in between. CDR3 length: 14 residues. Per the germline V gene, CDR1 is KGHSH and CDR2 is LQKENI. DNA of the CDR3: TGTGCCAGCTCACCGGATTATAGCAATCAGCCCCAGCATTTT. Translating gives CASSPDYSNQPQHF.